This T cell receptor (beta chain) derives from a study of neurological immune-mediated disorders. The authors made cDNA by 5'RACE with 10-nucleotide random UMIs. In TCRdb, the 5' RACE reads were re-called with MiXCR into one record per CDR3 protein. The data show about 80,000 distinct CDR3 sequences, roughly 4.7% seen once. Germline V CDR1 and CDR2: LNHDA, SQIVND (reference sequence). V was cut by 6 bases and J by 1 base, with 10 bases left in between. This CDR3 has 13 amino acids. Sequenced material: PBMCs. This sequence was found in a woman aged 30 to 39 with multiple sclerosis. The V and J genes are TRBV19 and TRBJ2-7; no definite D call. The CDR3 nucleotides are TGTGCCAGTAGGGTCAAGTCTTCCTACGAGCAGTACTTC. The encoded protein is CASRVKSSYEQYF.